The entry that follows covers one T cell receptor beta chain sequence. These data originate in a study of cytomegalovirus exposure and HLA in healthy donors. Trimming took 6 bases from V and 2 from J, leaving 14 bases between them. This CDR3 contains 14 residues. CDR1 and CDR2 (germline): SGHDN, FVKESK. Researchers ran the PCR with 60 Vbeta and 13 Jbeta primers. Method: immunoSEQ multiplex PCR; TCRdb's copy keeps in-frame clones and lacks some. The data include 95,000 to 150,000 clones; the top ten clones carry around 3.6%. The chain recombines TRBV14 with TRBJ2-7; D perhaps matches TRBD2 (6 bases). Sequencing was performed on PBMCs. The clonotype originates from a man younger than 35 in good health and CMV-seronegative. In DNA, the CDR3 is TGTGCCAGCAGGTATTCGGGAGCCCCCTACGAGCAGTACTTC. Protein product: CASRYSGAPYEQYF. The complete variable domain, with remaining parts taken from reference TRBV14 and TRBJ2-7, reads EAGVTQFPSHSVIEKGQTVTLRCDPISGHDNLYWYRRVMGKEIKFLLHFVKESKQDESGMPNNRFLAERTGGTYSTLKVQPAELEDSGVYFCASRYSGAPYEQYFGPGTRLTVT.